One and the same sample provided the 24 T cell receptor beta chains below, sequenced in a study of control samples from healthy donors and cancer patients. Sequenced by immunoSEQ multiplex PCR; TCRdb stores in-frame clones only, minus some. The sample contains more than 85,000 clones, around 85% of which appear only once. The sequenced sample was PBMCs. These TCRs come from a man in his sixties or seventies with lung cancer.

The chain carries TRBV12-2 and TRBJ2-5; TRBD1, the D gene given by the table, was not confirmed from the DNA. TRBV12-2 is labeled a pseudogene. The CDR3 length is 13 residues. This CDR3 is CASRLTVAETQYF. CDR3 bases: TGTGCAAGTCGCTTAACAGTGGCAGAGACCCAGTACTTC.

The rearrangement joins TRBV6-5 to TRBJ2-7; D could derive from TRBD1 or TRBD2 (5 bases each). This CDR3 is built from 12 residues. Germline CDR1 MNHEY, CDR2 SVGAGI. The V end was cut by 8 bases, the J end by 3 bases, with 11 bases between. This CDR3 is CASWGSSYEQYF. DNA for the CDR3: TGTGCCAGCTGGGGGTCTAGCTACGAGCAGTACTTC.

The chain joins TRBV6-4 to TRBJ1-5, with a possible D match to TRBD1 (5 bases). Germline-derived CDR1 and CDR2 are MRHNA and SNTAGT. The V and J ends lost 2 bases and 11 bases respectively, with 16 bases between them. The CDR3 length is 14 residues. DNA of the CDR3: TGTGCCAGCAGTGACCCCGGGGGAGTGTCGACCCAGCATTTT. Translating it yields CASSDPGGVSTQHF.

CDR3 protein: CASSSLAGSYNEQFF. The CDR3 bases are TGTGCCAGCAGCTCTCTAGCGGGGAGTTACAATGAGCAGTTCTTC. V is TRBV7-6 and J is TRBJ2-1; 9 bases agree with TRBD2. The CDR3 spans 15 residues. Germline V gene sequence: CDR1 SGHVS, CDR2 FNYEAQ. The V gene end was trimmed by 4 bases and the J gene end by 4 bases; junction bases not matched to a gene: 5.

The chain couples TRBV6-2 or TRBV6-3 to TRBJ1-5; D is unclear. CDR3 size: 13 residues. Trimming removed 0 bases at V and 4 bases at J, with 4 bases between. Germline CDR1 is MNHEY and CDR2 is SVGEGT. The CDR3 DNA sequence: TGTGCCAGCAGTTACTCCCCAAATCAGCCCCAGCATTTT. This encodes CASSYSPNQPQHF.

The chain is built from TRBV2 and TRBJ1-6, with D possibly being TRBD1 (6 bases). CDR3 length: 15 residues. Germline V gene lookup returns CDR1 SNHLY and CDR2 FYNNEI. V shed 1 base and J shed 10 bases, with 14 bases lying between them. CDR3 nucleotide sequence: TGTGCCAGCAGTGAAGAGGGGGGCGGCAGGTCACCCCTCCACTTT. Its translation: CASSEEGGGRSPLHF.

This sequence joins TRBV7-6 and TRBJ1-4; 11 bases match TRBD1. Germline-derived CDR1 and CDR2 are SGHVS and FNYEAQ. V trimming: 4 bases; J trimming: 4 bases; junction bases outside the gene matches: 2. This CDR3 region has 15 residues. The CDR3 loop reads CASSSGTGGNEKLFF. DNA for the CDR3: TGTGCCAGCAGCTCCGGGACAGGGGGTAATGAAAAACTGTTTTTT.

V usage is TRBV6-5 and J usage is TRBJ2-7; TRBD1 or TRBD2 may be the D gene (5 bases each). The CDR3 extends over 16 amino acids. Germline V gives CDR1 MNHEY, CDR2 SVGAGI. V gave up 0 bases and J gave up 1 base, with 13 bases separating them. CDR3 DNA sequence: TGTGCCAGCAGTTACTCCGTGAGGGGCCTTTCCTACGAGCAGTACTTC. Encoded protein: CASSYSVRGLSYEQYF.

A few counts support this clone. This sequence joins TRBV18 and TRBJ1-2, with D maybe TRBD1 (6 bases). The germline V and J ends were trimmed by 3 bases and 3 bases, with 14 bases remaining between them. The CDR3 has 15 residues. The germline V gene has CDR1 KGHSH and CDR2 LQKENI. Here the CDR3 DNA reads TGTGCCAGCTCACCCTTTGACAGGTCGGACTATGGCTACACCTTC. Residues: CASSPFDRSDYGYTF.

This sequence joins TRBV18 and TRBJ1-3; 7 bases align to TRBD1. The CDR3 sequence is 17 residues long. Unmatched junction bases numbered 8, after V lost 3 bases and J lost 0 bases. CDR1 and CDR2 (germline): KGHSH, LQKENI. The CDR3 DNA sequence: TGTGCCAGCTCACCCCTGGACAGGTTGACCTCTGGAAACACCATATATTTT. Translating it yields CASSPLDRLTSGNTIYF. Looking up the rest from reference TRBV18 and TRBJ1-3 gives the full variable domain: NAGVMQNPRHLVRRRGQEARLRCSPMKGHSHVYWYRQLPEEGLKFMVYLQKENIIDESGMPKERFSAEFPKEGPSILRIQQVVRGDSAAYFCASSPLDRLTSGNTIYFGEGSWLTVV.

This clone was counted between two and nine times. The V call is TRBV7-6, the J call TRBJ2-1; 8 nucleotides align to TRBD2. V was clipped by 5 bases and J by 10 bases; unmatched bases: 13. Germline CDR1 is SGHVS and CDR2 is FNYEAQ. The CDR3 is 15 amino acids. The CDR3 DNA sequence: TGTGCCAGCAGCCCCGGGGGGGCCGGTTTTGGCGAGCAGTTCTTC. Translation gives CASSPGGAGFGEQFF.

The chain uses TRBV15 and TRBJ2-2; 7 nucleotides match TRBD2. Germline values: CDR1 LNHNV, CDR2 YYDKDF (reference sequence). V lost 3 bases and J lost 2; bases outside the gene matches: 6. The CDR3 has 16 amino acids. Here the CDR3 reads CATSRVLADNTGELFF. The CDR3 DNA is TGTGCCACCAGCAGGGTCCTAGCGGACAACACCGGGGAGCTGTTTTTT.

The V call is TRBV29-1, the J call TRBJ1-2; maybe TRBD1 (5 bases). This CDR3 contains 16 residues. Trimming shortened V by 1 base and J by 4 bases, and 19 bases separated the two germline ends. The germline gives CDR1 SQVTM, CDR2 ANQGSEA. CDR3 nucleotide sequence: TGCAGCGTTGAAGTAGAGGGGCCCGGGACCTCCTATGGCTACACCTTC. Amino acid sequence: CSVEVEGPGTSYGYTF.

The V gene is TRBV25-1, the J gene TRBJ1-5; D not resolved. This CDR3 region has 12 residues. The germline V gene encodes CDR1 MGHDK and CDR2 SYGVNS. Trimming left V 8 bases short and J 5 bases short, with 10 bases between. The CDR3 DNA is TGTGCCAGCTTCGAAAGCTATCAGCCCCAGCATTTT. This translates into CASFESYQPQHF.

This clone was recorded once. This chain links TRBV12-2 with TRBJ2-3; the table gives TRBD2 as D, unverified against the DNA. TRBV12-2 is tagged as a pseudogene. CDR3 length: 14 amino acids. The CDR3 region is CASLEPGVWDTQYF. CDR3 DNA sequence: TGTGCAAGTCTTGAGCCGGGGGTGTGGGATACGCAGTATTTT.

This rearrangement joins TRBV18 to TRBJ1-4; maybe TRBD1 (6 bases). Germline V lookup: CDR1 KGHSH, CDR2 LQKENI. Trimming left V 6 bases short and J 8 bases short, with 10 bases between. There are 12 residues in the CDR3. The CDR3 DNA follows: TGTGCCAGCTCCCCCCAGGGGGAAAAACTGTTTTTT. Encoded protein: CASSPQGEKLFF.

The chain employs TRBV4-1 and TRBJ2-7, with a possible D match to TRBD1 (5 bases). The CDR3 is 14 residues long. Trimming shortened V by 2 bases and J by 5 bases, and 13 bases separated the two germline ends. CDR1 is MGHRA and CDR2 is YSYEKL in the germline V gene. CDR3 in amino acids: CASSQLTQVHEQYF. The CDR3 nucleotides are TGCGCCAGCAGCCAACTGACACAGGTCCACGAGCAGTACTTC.

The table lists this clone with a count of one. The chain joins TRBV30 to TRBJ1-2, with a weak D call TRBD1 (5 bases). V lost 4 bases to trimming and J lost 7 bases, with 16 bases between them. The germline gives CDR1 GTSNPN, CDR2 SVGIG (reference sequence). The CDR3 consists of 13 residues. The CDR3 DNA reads TGTGCCTGGACAGGGACGGCCTTTGGTGGCTACACCTTC. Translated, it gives CAWTGTAFGGYTF.

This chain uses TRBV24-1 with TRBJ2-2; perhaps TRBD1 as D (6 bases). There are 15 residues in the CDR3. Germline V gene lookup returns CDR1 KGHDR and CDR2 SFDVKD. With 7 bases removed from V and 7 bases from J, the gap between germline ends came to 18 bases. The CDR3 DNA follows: TGTGCCACCAGCCCGACAGGTTGGGTACGCGGGGAGCTGTTTTTT. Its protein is CATSPTGWVRGELFF.

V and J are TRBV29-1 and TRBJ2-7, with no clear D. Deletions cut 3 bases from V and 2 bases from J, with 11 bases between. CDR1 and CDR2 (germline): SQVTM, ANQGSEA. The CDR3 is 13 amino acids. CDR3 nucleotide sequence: TGCAGCGTTGAGAACGGCATGGCCTACGAGCAGTACTTC. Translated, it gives CSVENGMAYEQYF.

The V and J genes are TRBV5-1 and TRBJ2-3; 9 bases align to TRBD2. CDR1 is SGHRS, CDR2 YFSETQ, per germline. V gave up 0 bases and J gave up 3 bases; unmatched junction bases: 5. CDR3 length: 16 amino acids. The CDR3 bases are TGCGCCAGCAGCTTGGAGGGCGGGGGGGGTACAGATACGCAGTATTTT. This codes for CASSLEGGGGTDTQYF.

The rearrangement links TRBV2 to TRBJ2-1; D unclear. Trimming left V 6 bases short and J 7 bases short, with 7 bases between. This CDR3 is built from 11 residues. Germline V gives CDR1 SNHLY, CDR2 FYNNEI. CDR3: CASRGVNEQFF. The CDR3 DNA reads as TGTGCCAGCAGGGGTGTAAATGAGCAGTTCTTC.

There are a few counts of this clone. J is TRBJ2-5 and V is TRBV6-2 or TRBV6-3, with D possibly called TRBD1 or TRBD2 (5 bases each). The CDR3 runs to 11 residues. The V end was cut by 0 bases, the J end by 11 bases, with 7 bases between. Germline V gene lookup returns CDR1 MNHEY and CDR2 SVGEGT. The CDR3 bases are TGTGCCAGCAGTTACTCGGGACGGCAGTACTTC. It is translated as CASSYSGRQYF.

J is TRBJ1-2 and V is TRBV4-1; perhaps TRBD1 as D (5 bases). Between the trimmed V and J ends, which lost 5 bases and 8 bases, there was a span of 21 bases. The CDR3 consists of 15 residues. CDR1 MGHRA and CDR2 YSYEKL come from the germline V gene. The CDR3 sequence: CASSGDEGRFEGYTF. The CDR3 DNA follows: TGCGCCAGCAGCGGCGATGAGGGGAGATTCGAGGGCTACACCTTC.